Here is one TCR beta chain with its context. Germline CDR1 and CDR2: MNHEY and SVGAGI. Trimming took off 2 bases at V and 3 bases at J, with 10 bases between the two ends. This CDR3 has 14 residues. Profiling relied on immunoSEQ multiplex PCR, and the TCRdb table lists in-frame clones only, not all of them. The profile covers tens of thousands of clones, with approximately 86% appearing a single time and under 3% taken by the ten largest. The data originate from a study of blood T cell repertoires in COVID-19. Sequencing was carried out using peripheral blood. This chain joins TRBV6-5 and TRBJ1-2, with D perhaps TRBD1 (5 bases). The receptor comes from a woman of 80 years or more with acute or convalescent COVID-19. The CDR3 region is CASSYAGRDYGYTF. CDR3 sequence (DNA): TGTGCCAGCAGTTACGCCGGCAGGGACTATGGCTACACCTTC.